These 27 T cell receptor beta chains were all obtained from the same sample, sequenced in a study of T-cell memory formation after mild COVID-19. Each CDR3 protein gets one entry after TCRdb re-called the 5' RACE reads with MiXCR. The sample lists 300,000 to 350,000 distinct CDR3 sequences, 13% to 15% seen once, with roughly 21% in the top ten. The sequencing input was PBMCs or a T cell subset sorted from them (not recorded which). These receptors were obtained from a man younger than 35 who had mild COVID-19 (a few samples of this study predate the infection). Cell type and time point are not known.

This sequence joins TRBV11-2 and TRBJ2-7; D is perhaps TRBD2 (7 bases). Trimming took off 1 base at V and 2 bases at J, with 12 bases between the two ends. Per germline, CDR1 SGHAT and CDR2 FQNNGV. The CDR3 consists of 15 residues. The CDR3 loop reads CASSLGGGKTYEQYV. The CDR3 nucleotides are TGTGCCAGCAGCTTAGGGGGGGGCAAAACCTACGAGCAGTACGTC.

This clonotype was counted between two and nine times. Written as DNA, the CDR3 is TGTGCCAGCAGTTTCAGAGGGGTCGAGCAGTACTTC. This sequence encodes CASSFRGVEQYF. This sequence joins TRBV12-3 or TRBV12-4 and TRBJ2-7, with D perhaps being TRBD1 or TRBD2 (5 bases each). V lost 3 bases and J 6 bases, leaving 9 bases between the germline ends. CDR3 length: 12 residues.

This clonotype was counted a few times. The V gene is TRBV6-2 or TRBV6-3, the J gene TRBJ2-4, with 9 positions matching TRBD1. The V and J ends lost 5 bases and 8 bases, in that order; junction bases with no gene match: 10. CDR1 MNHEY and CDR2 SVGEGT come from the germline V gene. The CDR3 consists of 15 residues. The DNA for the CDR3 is TGTGCCAGCAGTCCGACAGGGGGGAGTGCAGACATTCAGTACTTC. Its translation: CASSPTGGSADIQYF.

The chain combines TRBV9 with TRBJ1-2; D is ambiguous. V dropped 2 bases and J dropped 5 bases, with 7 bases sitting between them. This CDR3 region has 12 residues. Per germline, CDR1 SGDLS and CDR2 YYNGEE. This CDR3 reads CASSVGPYGYTF. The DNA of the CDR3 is TGTGCCAGCAGCGTCGGTCCATATGGCTACACCTTC.

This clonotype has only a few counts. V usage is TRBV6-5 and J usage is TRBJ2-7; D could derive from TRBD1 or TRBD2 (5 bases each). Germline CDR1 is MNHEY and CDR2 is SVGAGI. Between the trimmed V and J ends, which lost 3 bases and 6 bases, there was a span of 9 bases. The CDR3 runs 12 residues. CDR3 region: CASSYWGSEQYF. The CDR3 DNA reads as TGTGCCAGCAGTTATTGGGGGTCCGAGCAGTACTTC.

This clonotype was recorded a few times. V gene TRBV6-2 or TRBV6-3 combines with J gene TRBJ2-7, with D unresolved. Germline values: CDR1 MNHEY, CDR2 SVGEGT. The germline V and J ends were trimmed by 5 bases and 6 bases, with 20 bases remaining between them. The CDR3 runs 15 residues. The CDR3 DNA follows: TGTGCCAGCAGTCCCCGGCCCAGAGCAGGTCGCGAGCAGTACTTC. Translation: CASSPRPRAGREQYF.

CDR3 protein: CATSKQDTQYF. The CDR3 DNA sequence: TGCGCCACCTCGAAGCAGGATACGCAGTATTTT. The chain uses TRBV5-1 and TRBJ2-3; no reliable D call. Trimming left V 9 bases short and J 6 bases short, with 11 bases between. There are 11 residues in the CDR3. Germline V gene sequence: CDR1 SGHRS, CDR2 YFSETQ.

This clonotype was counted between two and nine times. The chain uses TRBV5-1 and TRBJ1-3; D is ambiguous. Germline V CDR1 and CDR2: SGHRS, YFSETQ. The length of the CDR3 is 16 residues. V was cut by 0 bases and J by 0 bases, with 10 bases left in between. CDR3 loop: CASSLGPRSSGNTIYF. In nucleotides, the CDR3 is TGCGCCAGCAGCTTGGGTCCACGAAGCTCTGGAAACACCATATATTTT.

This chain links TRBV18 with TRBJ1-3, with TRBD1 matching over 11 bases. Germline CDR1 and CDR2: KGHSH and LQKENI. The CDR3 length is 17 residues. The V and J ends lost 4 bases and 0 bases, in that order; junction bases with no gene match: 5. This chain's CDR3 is CASSHGQGANSGNTIYF. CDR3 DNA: TGTGCCAGCTCACACGGACAGGGGGCAAACTCTGGAAACACCATATATTTT.

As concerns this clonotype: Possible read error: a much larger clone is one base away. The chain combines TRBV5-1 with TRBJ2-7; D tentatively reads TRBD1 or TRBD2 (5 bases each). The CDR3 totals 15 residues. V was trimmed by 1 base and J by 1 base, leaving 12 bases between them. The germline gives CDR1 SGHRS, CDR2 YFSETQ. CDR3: CASSLTGDESYEQYF. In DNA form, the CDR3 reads TGCGCCAGCAGCTTGACCGGGGACGAATCCTACGAGCAGTACTTC.

In DNA form, the CDR3 reads TGTGCCAGCAGCGTTCACCCCGGGACAGAACCCTACAATGAGCAGTTCTTC. Encoded protein: CASSVHPGTEPYNEQFF. This chain joins TRBV9 and TRBJ2-1; TRBD1 agrees at 7 bases. CDR1 SGDLS and CDR2 YYNGEE come from the germline V gene. The V segment lost 2 bases and the J segment 2 bases; nucleotides outside the gene matches: 10. This CDR3 region has 17 residues.

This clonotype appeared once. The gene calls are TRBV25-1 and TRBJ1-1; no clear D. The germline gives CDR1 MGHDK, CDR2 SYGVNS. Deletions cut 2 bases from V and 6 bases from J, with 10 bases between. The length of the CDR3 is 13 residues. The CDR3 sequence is CASSEGPIPEAFF. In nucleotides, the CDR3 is TGTGCCAGCAGTGAAGGACCAATCCCTGAAGCTTTCTTT.

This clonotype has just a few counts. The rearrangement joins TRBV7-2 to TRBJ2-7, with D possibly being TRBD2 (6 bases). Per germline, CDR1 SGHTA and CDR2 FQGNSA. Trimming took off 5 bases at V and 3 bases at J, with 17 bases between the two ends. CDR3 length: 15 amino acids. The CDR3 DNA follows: TGTGCCAGCAGCCAGGCCTCGCTTAGCGGCTACGAGCAGTACTTC. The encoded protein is CASSQASLSGYEQYF.

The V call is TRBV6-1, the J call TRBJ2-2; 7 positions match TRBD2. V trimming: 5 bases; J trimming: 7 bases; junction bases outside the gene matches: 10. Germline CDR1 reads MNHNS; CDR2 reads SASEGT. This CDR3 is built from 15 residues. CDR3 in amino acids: CASSPGTTPSGELFF. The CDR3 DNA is TGTGCCAGCAGTCCCGGGACTACTCCCAGCGGGGAGCTGTTTTTT.

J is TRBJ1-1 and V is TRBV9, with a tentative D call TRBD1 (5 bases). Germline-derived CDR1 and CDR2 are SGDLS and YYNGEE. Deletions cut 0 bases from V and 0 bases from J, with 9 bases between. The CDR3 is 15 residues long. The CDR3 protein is CASSVDLGVNTEAFF. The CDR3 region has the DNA TGTGCCAGCAGCGTAGATCTGGGGGTGAACACTGAAGCTTTCTTT.

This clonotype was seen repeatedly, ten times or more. The CDR3 bases are TGCGCCAGCAGCTTCACAGGGTTCAATGAGCAGTTCTTC. Protein product: CASSFTGFNEQFF. The chain joins TRBV5-1 to TRBJ2-1; the D gene is possibly TRBD1 (6 bases). The CDR3 spans 13 residues. CDR1 is SGHRS and CDR2 is YFSETQ in the germline V gene. Trimming shortened V by 2 bases and J by 6 bases, and 9 bases separated the two germline ends. The complete variable domain, with remaining parts taken from reference TRBV5-1 and TRBJ2-1, reads KAGVTQTPRYLIKTRGQQVTLSCSPISGHRSVSWYQQTPGQGLQFLFEYFSETQRNKGNFPGRFSGRQFSNSRSEMNVSTLELGDSALYLCASSFTGFNEQFFGPGTRLTVL.

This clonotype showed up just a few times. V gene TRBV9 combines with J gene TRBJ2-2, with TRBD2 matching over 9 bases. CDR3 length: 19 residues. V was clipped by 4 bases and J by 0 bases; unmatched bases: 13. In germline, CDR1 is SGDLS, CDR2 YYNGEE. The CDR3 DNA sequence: TGTGCCAGCAGCCCCGTTAGCGGGGGCGCCCTAGCGAACACCGGGGAGCTGTTTTTT. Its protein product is CASSPVSGGALANTGELFF.

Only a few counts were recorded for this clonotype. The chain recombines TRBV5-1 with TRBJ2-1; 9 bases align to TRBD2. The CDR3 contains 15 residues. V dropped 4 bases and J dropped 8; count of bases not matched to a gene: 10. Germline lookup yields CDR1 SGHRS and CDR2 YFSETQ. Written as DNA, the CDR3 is TGCGCCAGCAGCGCTATAGCGGGGGTAGTGGATGAGCAGTTCTTC. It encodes CASSAIAGVVDEQFF.

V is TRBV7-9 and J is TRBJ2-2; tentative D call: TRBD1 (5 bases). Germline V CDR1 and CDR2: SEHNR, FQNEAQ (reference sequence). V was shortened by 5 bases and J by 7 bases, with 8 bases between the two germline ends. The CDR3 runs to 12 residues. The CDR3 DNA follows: TGTGCCAGCAGCGCCAGGGTCGGGGAGCTGTTTTTT. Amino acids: CASSARVGELFF.

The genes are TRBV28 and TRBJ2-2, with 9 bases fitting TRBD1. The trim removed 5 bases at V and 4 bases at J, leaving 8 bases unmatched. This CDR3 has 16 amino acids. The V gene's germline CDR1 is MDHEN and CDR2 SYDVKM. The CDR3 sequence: CASSPLGQGFTGELFF. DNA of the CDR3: TGTGCCAGCAGTCCCCTGGGACAGGGTTTCACCGGGGAGCTGTTTTTT.

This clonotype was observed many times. CDR3 in DNA: TGCGCCAGCAGCTTGCGTCTAGCTGCGGGCGAGCAGTACTTC. It yields the protein CASSLRLAAGEQYF. This chain connects TRBV5-1 to TRBJ2-7; D perhaps matches TRBD2 (5 bases). The V end was cut by 1 base, the J end by 6 bases, with 14 bases between. The CDR3 is 14 amino acids. The germline gives CDR1 SGHRS, CDR2 YFSETQ.

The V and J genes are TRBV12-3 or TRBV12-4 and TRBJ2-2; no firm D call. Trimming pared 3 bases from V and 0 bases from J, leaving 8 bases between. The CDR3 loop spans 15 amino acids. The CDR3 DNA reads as TGTGCCAGCAGTTTTAAACCCCCGAACACCGGGGAGCTGTTTTTT. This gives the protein CASSFKPPNTGELFF.

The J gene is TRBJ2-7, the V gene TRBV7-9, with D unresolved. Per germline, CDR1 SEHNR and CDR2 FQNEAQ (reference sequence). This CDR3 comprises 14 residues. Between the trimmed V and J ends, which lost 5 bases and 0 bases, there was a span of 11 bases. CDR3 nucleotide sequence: TGTGCCAGCAGCGCCGCTATGACCTCCTACGAGCAGTACGTC. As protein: CASSAAMTSYEQYV.

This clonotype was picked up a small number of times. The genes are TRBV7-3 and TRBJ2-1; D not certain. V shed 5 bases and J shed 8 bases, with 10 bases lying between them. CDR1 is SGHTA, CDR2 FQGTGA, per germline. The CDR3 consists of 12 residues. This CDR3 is CASSPGNYEQFF. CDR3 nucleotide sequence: TGTGCCAGCAGCCCGGGTAACTATGAGCAGTTCTTC. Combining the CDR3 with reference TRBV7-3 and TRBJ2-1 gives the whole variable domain GAGVSQTPSNKVTEKGKYVELRCDPISGHTALYWYRQSLGQGPEFLIYFQGTGAADDSGLPNDRFFAVRPEGSVSTLKIQRTERGDSAVYLCASSPGNYEQFFGPGTRLTVL.

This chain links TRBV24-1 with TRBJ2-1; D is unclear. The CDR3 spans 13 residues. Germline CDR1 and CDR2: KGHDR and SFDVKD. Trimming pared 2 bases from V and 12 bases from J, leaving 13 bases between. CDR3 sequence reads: CATSDSGNEWQFF. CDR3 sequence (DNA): TGTGCCACCAGTGATTCCGGCAATGAATGGCAGTTCTTC.

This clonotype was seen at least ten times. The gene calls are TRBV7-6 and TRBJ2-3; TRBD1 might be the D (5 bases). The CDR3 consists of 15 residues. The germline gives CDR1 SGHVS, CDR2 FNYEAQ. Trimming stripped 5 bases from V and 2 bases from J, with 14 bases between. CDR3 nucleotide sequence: TGTGCCAGCAGCCCCACAGGCATATCCACAGATACGCAGTATTTT. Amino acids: CASSPTGISTDTQYF.

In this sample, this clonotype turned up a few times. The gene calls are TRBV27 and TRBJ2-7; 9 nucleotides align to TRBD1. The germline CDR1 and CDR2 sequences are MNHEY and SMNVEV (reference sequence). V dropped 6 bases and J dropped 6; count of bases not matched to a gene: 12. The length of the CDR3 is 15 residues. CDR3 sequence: CASSGGTGWDREQYF. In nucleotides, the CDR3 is TGTGCCAGCAGCGGCGGGACAGGGTGGGATCGCGAGCAGTACTTC.